Sequencing of this TCR beta chain was carried out in a study of shared clonotypes between healthy human individuals. Remarks on this clone: Its specificity is not known.

Germline lookup yields CDR1 MNHEY and CDR2 SMNVEV (reference sequence). The CDR3 is 13 residues long. Deletions cut 6 bases from V and 3 bases from J, with 9 bases between. The repertoire was sequenced with immunoSEQ multiplex PCR; TCRdb's copy has only in-frame clones and lacks some. The profile covers around 690,000 clones, with about 90% appearing a single time and 30% to 35% taken by the ten largest. General study findings and limits: Memory subsets generally showed lower estimated richness than naive subsets.

The donors were all Caucasian adults (living in Nashville, Tennessee). The sample taken for sequencing was memory CD8+ T cells from PBMCs. Indicated subset: CD45RO+ cells pooled with CCR7-negative TemRA cells. This TCR was recovered from a young man in good health. Some clones in this sample may be carry-over from other donors' samples. V usage is TRBV27 and J usage is TRBJ2-1, with D possibly being TRBD2 (5 bases). In DNA form, the CDR3 reads TGTGCCAGCAGCCGTAGCGACTACAATGAGCAGTTCTTC. Translation: CASSRSDYNEQFF.